Following are 5 T cell receptor beta chains from one sample sequenced in a study of T cell changes during pregnancy in multiple sclerosis. The method was immunoSEQ multiplex PCR; TCRdb's version includes in-frame clones alone and lacks a portion of them. Here the sample spans more than 40,000 clones, 92% being singletons. This material consisted of CD4+ T cells from peripheral blood mononuclear cells, taken in the third trimester of pregnancy. The receptors derive from a female donor with multiple sclerosis, enrolled in a pregnancy study.

V usage is TRBV28 and J usage is TRBJ1-2, with D perhaps TRBD1 (6 bases). V lost 8 bases and J lost 5, with 12 bases in between. The CDR3 spans 12 residues. CDR1 and CDR2 from the germline V gene are MDHEN and SYDVKM. This CDR3 reads CASGWGPYGYTF. CDR3 coding DNA: TGTGCCAGCGGCTGGGGGCCATATGGCTACACCTTC.

The V gene is TRBV6-1, the J gene TRBJ2-5; TRBD1 matches 7 bases. CDR3 length: 12 amino acids. J lost 5 bases, V lost 6 bases, and 3 bases had no gene match. CDR1 MNHNS and CDR2 SASEGT come from the germline V gene. CDR3 sequence (DNA): TGTGCCAGCAGGACAGGGCGGGAGACCCAGTACTTC. It specifies CASRTGRETQYF.

The chain has TRBV28 and TRBJ2-1, with D unresolved. The CDR3 is made up of 14 amino acids. Germline V gene sequence: CDR1 MDHEN, CDR2 SYDVKM. Trimming cost V 5 bases and J 0 bases, with 8 bases left between them. The CDR3 spells CASSNRFSYNEQFF. The CDR3 region has the DNA TGTGCCAGCAGTAACAGATTCTCCTACAATGAGCAGTTCTTC.

V is TRBV7-6 and J is TRBJ2-1; TRBD2 matches at 10 bases. This CDR3 has 16 amino acids. The V and J ends lost 3 bases and 6 bases, in that order; junction bases with no gene match: 8. The germline CDR1 and CDR2 sequences are SGHVS and FNYEAQ. CDR3 coding DNA: TGTGCCAGCAGCTTCCCTAGGAGCGGGAGGGCCAATGAGCAGTTCTTC. Translating it yields CASSFPRSGRANEQFF.

This chain joins TRBV19 and TRBJ2-3; the match to TRBD2 covers 9 bases. J was trimmed by 5 bases and V by 3 bases; bases with no gene match: 9. The CDR3 covers 16 residues. Germline CDR1 reads LNHDA; CDR2 reads SQIVND (reference sequence). Here the CDR3 DNA reads TGTGCCAGTAGTATCGGGGCGGGAGGGCCTAAAGATACGCAGTATTTT. Translation gives CASSIGAGGPKDTQYF.